This passage covers 28 T cell receptor beta chains from one sample sequenced in a study of monozygotic twins with inflammatory bowel disease. TCRdb re-called the 5' RACE reads, yielding one record per CDR3 amino acid sequence without DNA. The sample table sets out some 400,000 distinct CDR3 sequences. The source material was blood. Receptors originate from a human donor with ulcerative colitis or Crohn's disease, or a healthy co-twin of an affected twin (not recorded which).

The chain couples TRBV20-1 to TRBJ2-7; as DNA is missing, the TRBD1 call by TCRdb cannot be tested. The CDR3 is 12 residues long. Germline V gene sequence: CDR1 DFQATT, CDR2 SNEGSKA (reference sequence). Here the CDR3 reads CSARADRDEQYF.

The chain is built from TRBV7-2 and TRBJ1-6; checking the TCRdb D call of TRBD1 is not possible without DNA. The germline V gene has CDR1 SGHTA and CDR2 FQGNSA. The CDR3 is 16 residues long. CDR3 sequence: CASSLGATGVNSPLHF.

This chain joins TRBV7-8 and TRBJ2-6; TCRdb returns TRBD2, unconfirmable since there is no DNA. Germline CDR1 reads SGHVS; CDR2 reads FQNEAQ. The CDR3 length is 18 residues. The CDR3 spells CASSYGARLSSGANVLTF.

The rearrangement joins TRBV29-1 to TRBJ1-1. The CDR3 sequence is 13 residues long. Looked up from germline, CDR1 is SQVTM and CDR2 is ANQGSEA. This CDR3 reads CSAHRQMNTEAFF.

V is TRBV24-1 and J is TRBJ1-2; with no DNA, the TCRdb D assignment of TRBD1 cannot be verified. Germline CDR1 reads KGHDR; CDR2 reads SFDVKD. This CDR3 has 14 amino acids. The CDR3 region is CATGPGHLNYGYTF.

The chain joins TRBV7-9 to TRBJ2-1; as DNA is missing, the TRBD1 call by TCRdb cannot be tested. CDR3 length: 15 amino acids. Germline-derived CDR1 and CDR2 are SEHNR and FQNEAQ (reference sequence). CDR3 amino acids: CASSFWGSENIEQFF. Full variable domain (missing parts from reference TRBV7-9 and TRBJ2-1): DTGVSQNPRHKITKRGQNVTFRCDPISEHNRLYWYRQTLGQGPEFLTYFQNEAQLEKSRLLSDRFSAERPKGSFSTLEIQRTEQGDSAMYLCASSFWGSENIEQFFGPGTRLTVL.

The V and J genes are TRBV7-8 and TRBJ2-2; without DNA, the TCRdb call of TRBD1 cannot be checked. The germline V gene has CDR1 SGHVS and CDR2 FQNEAQ. There are 15 residues in the CDR3. CDR3 residues: CASSFLGSGTGELFF.

This chain connects TRBV2 to TRBJ2-3; TCRdb designates TRBD1, a call that cannot be tested without DNA. The CDR3 consists of 13 residues. Germline V CDR1 and CDR2: SNHLY, FYNNEI. CDR3 protein: CASGGGRTDTQYF.

This chain links TRBV6-5 with TRBJ1-1. Germline V gene lookup returns CDR1 MNHEY and CDR2 SVGAGI. The CDR3 sequence is 11 residues long. CDR3: CASKRSGEAFF.

This chain joins TRBV7-9 and TRBJ2-3. The CDR3 contains 13 residues. In germline, CDR1 is SEHNR, CDR2 FQNEAQ (reference sequence). CDR3 region: CASSITAPDTQYF.

The chain is built from TRBV5-1 and TRBJ1-1; TCRdb calls TRBD1, which cannot be checked without DNA. CDR1 and CDR2 (germline): SGHRS, YFSETQ. This CDR3 has 13 amino acids. CDR3 sequence reads: CASSLGQETEAFF.

The chain recombines TRBV18 with TRBJ1-1; TCRdb designates TRBD1, a call that cannot be tested without DNA. The CDR3 extends over 14 amino acids. Germline V gene sequence: CDR1 KGHSH, CDR2 LQKENI. The CDR3: CASSPQGQGSEAFF.

The V and J genes are TRBV12-3 or TRBV12-4 and TRBJ2-2. The CDR3 length is 11 residues. CDR3 residues: CASRGIGELFF.

The V gene is TRBV5-6, the J gene TRBJ1-5; TCRdb calls TRBD1, which cannot be checked without DNA. Germline V gene sequence: CDR1 SGHDT, CDR2 YYEEEE. This CDR3 contains 15 residues. This chain's CDR3 is CASSLGWTTNQPQHF.

The chain has TRBV6-1 and TRBJ2-5; TCRdb picks TRBD2, but there is no DNA to check that call. The CDR3 totals 16 residues. Germline-derived CDR1 and CDR2 are MNHNS and SASEGT. The CDR3 is CASSATALAGGETQYF.

The chain recombines TRBV29-1 with TRBJ2-5; the D call of TRBD1 rests on TCRdb alone, since no DNA is present to check it. CDR1 and CDR2 from the germline V gene are SQVTM and ANQGSEA. This CDR3 comprises 14 residues. The CDR3 is CSVEERQGRETQYF.

V gene TRBV5-4 combines with J gene TRBJ2-2; TCRdb calls TRBD1, which cannot be checked without DNA. Germline V gene data show CDR1 as SGHNT and CDR2 as YYREEE (reference sequence). This CDR3 region has 16 residues. The CDR3 here is CASSSRGGGNTGELFF.

This chain's CDR3 is CASSQVRVLNGNEQFF. The chain links TRBV3-1 to TRBJ2-1; checking the TCRdb D call of TRBD2 is not possible without DNA. Germline lookup yields CDR1 LGHDT and CDR2 YNNKEL (reference sequence). The CDR3 has 16 amino acids.

The chain couples TRBV5-5 to TRBJ1-1. CDR3 length: 14 amino acids. The germline V gene has CDR1 SGHKS and CDR2 YYEKEE (reference sequence). CDR3 residues: CASSLVLSNTEAFF.

V gene TRBV5-1 combines with J gene TRBJ2-6. This CDR3 comprises 15 residues. Germline CDR1 is SGHRS and CDR2 is YFSETQ. Here the CDR3 reads CASSLGTAGANVLTF. Drawing the rest from reference TRBV5-1 and TRBJ2-6, the complete variable domain is KAGVTQTPRYLIKTRGQQVTLSCSPISGHRSVSWYQQTPGQGLQFLFEYFSETQRNKGNFPGRFSGRQFSNSRSEMNVSTLELGDSALYLCASSLGTAGANVLTFGAGSRLTVL.

V usage is TRBV6-2 or TRBV6-3 and J usage is TRBJ2-7; TCRdb gives TRBD2 as the D gene, but with no DNA this cannot be confirmed. This CDR3 is built from 15 residues. CDR1 is MNHEY and CDR2 is SVGEGT in the germline V gene. The CDR3 is CATLGPTQSSYEQYF.

J is TRBJ1-2 and V is TRBV20-1; there is no DNA to check the TCRdb D call of TRBD1. The germline V gene encodes CDR1 DFQATT and CDR2 SNEGSKA (reference sequence). The CDR3 is 14 residues long. CDR3 loop: CSAETGQGNYGYTF.

The chain couples TRBV5-1 to TRBJ1-1; TCRdb designates TRBD1, a call that cannot be tested without DNA. The CDR3 is made up of 13 amino acids. Germline lookup yields CDR1 SGHRS and CDR2 YFSETQ. The CDR3 protein is CASSPGHKPEAFF. The whole variable domain, filled in from reference TRBV5-1 and TRBJ1-1, reads KAGVTQTPRYLIKTRGQQVTLSCSPISGHRSVSWYQQTPGQGLQFLFEYFSETQRNKGNFPGRFSGRQFSNSRSEMNVSTLELGDSALYLCASSPGHKPEAFFGQGTRLTVV.

The gene calls are TRBV5-6 and TRBJ2-1; TCRdb calls TRBD1, which cannot be checked without DNA. CDR3 length: 14 amino acids. CDR1 is SGHDT, CDR2 YYEEEE, per germline. The CDR3 protein is CASSLPGQGNEQFF.

The chain combines TRBV20-1 with TRBJ2-4; the TCRdb D gene call, TRBD2, has no DNA to confirm it. Germline CDR1 is DFQATT and CDR2 is SNEGSKA (reference sequence). This CDR3 spans 15 amino acids. This CDR3 is CSASAGEGFVDIQYF.

The chain has TRBV9 and TRBJ2-1. The CDR3 contains 16 residues. In germline, CDR1 is SGDLS, CDR2 YYNGEE. CDR3 loop: CASSVGNGPSYNEQFF. Complete variable domain (other parts from reference TRBV9 and TRBJ2-1): DSGVTQTPKHLITATGQRVTLRCSPRSGDLSVYWYQQSLDQGLQFLIQYYNGEERAKGNILERFSAQQFPDLHSELNLSSLELGDSALYFCASSVGNGPSYNEQFFGPGTRLTVL.

The chain links TRBV16 to TRBJ1-1; TCRdb outputs TRBD1, but without DNA this stays unchecked. The CDR3 totals 14 residues. Looked up from germline, CDR1 is KGHSY and CDR2 is FQNENV. CDR3 in amino acids: CASSLHTGRTEAFF.

The chain is built from TRBV5-1 and TRBJ1-5; TCRdb reports TRBD1, a call that lacks DNA to check it against. The CDR3 is made up of 15 amino acids. Germline V gene lookup returns CDR1 SGHRS and CDR2 YFSETQ. The CDR3 sequence is CASSPGGRGYQPQHF.